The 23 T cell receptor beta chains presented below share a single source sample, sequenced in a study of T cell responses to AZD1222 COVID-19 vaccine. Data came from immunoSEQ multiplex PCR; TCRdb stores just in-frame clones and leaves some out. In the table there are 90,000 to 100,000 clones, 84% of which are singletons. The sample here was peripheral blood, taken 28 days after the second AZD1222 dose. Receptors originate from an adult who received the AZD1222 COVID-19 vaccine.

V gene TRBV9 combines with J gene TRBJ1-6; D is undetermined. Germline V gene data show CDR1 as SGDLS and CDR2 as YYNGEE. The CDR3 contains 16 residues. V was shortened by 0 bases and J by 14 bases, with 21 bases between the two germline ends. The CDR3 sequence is CASSVGKSPFGSALHF. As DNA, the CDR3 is TGTGCCAGCAGCGTAGGGAAGTCCCCCTTTGGGTCGGCCCTCCACTTT. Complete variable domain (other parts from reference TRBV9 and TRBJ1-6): DSGVTQTPKHLITATGQRVTLRCSPRSGDLSVYWYQQSLDQGLQFLIQYYNGEERAKGNILERFSAQQFPDLHSELNLSSLELGDSALYFCASSVGKSPFGSALHFGNGTRLTVT.

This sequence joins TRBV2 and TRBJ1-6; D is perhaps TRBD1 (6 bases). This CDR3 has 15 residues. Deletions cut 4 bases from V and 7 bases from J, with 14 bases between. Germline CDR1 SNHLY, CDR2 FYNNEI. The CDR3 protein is CASSGSGQPNSPLHF. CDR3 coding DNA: TGTGCCAGCAGTGGGTCGGGACAACCCAATTCACCCCTCCACTTT.

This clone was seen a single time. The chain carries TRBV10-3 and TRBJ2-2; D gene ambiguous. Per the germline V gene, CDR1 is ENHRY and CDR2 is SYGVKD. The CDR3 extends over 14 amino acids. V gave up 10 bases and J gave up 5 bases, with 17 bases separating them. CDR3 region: CATLKSEGTGELFF. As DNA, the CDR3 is TGTGCCACGCTCAAGTCGGAAGGGACCGGGGAGCTGTTTTTT.

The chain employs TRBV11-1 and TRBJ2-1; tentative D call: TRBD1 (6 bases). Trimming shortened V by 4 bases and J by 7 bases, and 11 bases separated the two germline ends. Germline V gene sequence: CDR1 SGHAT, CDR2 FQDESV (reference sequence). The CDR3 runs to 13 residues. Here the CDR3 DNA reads TGTGCCAGCAGCTCCCGAAGGGGGAATGAGCAGTTCTTC. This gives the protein CASSSRRGNEQFF.

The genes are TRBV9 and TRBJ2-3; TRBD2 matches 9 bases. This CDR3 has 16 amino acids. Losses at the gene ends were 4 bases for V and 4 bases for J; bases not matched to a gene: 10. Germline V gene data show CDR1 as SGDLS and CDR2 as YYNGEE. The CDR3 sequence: CASSLQSGGQADTQYF. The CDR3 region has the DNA TGTGCCAGCAGCCTTCAAAGCGGGGGGCAGGCAGATACGCAGTATTTT. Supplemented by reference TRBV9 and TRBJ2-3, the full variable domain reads DSGVTQTPKHLITATGQRVTLRCSPRSGDLSVYWYQQSLDQGLQFLIQYYNGEERAKGNILERFSAQQFPDLHSELNLSSLELGDSALYFCASSLQSGGQADTQYFGPGTRLTVL.

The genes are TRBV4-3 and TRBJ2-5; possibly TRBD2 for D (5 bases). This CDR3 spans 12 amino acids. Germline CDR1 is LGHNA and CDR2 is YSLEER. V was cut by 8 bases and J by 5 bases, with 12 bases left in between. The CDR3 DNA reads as TGCGCCAGCGGCACTCCGGGGGAGACCCAGTACTTC. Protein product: CASGTPGETQYF.

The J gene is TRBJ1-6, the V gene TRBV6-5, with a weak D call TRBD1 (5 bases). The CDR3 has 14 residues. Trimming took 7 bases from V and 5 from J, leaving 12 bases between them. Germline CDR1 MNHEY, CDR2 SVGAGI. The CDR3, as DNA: TGTGCCAGCACCTCCGAGGGGCATAATTCACCCCTCCACTTT. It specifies CASTSEGHNSPLHF.

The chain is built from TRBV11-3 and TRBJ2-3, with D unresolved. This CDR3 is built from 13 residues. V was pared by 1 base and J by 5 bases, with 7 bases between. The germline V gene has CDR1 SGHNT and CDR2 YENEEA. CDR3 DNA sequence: TGTGCCAGCAGCTTAGCCAGTATAGATACGCAGTATTTT. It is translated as CASSLASIDTQYF.

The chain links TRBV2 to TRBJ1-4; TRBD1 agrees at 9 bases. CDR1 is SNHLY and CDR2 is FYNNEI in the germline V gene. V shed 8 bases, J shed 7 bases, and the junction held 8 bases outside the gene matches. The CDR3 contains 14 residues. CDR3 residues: CASLTGGDGEKLFF. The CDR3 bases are TGTGCCAGCCTAACAGGGGGCGACGGTGAAAAACTGTTTTTT.

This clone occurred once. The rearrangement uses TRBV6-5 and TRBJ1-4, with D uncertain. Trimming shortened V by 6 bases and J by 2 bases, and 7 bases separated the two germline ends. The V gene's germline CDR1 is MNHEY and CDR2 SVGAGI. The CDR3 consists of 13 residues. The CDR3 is CASRISTNEKLFF. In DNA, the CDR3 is TGTGCCAGCAGAATTAGCACTAATGAAAAACTGTTTTTT.

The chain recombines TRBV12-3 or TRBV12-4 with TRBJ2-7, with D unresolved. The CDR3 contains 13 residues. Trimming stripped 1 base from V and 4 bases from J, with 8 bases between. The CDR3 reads CASSLELRYEQYF. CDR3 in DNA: TGTGCCAGCAGTTTAGAGCTGAGATACGAGCAGTACTTC.

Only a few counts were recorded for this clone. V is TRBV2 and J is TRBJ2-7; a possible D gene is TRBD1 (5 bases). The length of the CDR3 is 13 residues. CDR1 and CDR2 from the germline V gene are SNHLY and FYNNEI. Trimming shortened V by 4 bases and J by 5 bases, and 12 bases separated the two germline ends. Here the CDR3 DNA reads TGTGCCAGCAGTGGCCAGGGTGGCGACGAGCAGTACTTC. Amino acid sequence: CASSGQGGDEQYF.

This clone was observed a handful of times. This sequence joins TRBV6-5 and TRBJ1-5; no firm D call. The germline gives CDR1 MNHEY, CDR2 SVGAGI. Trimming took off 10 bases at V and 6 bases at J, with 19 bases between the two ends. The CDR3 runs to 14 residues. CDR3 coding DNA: TGTGCCACCCCTGGACGGGAGTGGACTCAGCCCCAGCATTTT. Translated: CATPGREWTQPQHF.

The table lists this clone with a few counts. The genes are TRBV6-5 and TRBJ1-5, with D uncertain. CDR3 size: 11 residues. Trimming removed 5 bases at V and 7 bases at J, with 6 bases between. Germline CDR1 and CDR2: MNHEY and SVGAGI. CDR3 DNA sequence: TGTGCCAGCAGTACCCGACAGCCCCAGCATTTT. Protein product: CASSTRQPQHF.

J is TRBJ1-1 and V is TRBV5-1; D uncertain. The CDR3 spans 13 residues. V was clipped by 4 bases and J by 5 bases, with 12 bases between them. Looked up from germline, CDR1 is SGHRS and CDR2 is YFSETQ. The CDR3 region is CASSSGRETEAFF. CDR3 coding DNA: TGCGCCAGCAGCAGCGGTAGGGAAACTGAAGCTTTCTTT.

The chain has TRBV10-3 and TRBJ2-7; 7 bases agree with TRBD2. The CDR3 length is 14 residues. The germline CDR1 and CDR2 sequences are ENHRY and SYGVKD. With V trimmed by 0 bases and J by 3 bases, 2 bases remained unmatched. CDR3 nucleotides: TGTGCCATCAGTGAGTCAGCGGGACGCTACGAGCAGTACTTC. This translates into CAISESAGRYEQYF.

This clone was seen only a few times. CDR3 nucleotides: TGTGCCAGCAGCTTTTCCGGGGCCGGGACCCAGTACTTC. It translates to CASSFSGAGTQYF. The V call is TRBV7-3, the J call TRBJ2-5; D may correspond to TRBD1 or TRBD2 (5 bases each). V gave up 3 bases and J gave up 7 bases, with 12 bases separating them. Germline V lookup: CDR1 SGHTA, CDR2 FQGTGA. The CDR3 is 13 amino acids.

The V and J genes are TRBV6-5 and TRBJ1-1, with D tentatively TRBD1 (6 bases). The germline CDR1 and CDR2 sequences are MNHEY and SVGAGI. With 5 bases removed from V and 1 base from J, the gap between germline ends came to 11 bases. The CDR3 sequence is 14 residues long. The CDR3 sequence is CASSPRGPNTEAFF. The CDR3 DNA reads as TGTGCCAGCAGTCCGCGGGGGCCGAACACTGAAGCTTTCTTT.

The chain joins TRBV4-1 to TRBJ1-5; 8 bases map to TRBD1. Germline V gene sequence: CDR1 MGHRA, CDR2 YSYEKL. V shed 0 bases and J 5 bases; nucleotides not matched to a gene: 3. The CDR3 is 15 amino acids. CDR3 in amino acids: CASSQDRGLHQPQHF. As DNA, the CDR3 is TGCGCCAGCAGCCAAGACAGGGGGCTCCATCAGCCCCAGCATTTT.

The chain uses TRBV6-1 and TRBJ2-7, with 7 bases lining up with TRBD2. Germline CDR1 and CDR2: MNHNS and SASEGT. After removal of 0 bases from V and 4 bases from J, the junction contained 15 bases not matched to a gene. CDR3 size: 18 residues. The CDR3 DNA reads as TGTGCCAGCAGTGAAGCCTGGGAGGGGTTAGCCACAAAATACGAGCAGTACTTC. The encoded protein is CASSEAWEGLATKYEQYF.

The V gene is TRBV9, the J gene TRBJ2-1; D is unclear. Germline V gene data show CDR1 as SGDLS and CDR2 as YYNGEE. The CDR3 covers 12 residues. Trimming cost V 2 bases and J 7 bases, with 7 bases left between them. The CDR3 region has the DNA TGTGCCAGCAGCGTGCTAGGGAATGAGCAGTTCTTC. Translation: CASSVLGNEQFF.

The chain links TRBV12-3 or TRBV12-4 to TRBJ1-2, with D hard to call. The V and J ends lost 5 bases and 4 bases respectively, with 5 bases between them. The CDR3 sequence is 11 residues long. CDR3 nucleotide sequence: TGTGCCAGCAGTCCAACCTATGGCTACACCTTC. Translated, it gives CASSPTYGYTF.

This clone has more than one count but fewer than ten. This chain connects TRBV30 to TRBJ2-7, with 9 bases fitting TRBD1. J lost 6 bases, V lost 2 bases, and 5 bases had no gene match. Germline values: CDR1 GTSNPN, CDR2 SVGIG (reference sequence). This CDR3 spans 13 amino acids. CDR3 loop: CAWSRQGVSEQYF. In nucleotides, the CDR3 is TGTGCCTGGAGTAGACAGGGGGTGTCCGAGCAGTACTTC.